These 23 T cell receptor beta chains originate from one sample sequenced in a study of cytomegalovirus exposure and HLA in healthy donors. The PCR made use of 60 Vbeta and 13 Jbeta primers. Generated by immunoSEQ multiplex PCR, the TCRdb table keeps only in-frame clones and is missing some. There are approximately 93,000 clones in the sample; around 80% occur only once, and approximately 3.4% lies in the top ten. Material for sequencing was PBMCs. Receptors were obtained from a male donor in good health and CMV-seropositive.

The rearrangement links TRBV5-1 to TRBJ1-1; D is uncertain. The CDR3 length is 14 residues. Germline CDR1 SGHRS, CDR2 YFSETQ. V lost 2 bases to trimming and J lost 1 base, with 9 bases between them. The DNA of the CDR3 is TGCGCCAGCAGCTTCGAGCCGGGGAACACTGAAGCTTTCTTT. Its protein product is CASSFEPGNTEAFF. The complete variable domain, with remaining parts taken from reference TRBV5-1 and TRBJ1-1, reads KAGVTQTPRYLIKTRGQQVTLSCSPISGHRSVSWYQQTPGQGLQFLFEYFSETQRNKGNFPGRFSGRQFSNSRSEMNVSTLELGDSALYLCASSFEPGNTEAFFGQGTRLTVV.

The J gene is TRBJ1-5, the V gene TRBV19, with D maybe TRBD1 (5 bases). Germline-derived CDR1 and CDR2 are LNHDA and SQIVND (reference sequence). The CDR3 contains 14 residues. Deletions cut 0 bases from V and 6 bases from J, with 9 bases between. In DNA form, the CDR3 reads TGTGCCAGTAGTATAGACAGGGCCCGTCAGCCCCAGCATTTT. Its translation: CASSIDRARQPQHF.

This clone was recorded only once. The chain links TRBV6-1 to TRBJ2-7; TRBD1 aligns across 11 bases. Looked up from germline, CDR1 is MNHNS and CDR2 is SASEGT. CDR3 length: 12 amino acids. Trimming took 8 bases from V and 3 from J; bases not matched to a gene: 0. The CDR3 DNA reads TGTGCCAGCGGGACAGGGGGCTACGAGCAGTACTTC. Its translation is CASGTGGYEQYF.

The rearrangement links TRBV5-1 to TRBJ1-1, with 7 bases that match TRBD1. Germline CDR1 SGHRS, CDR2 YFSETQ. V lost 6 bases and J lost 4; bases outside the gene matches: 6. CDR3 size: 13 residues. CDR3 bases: TGCGCCAGCAAGGGTAGGGGGCCCACTGAAGCTTTCTTT. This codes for CASKGRGPTEAFF.

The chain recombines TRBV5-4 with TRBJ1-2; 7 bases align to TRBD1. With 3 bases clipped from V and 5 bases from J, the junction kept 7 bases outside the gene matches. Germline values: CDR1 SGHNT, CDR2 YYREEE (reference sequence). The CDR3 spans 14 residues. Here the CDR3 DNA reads TGTGCCAGCAGCTCCGGGACAGAGAATTATGGCTACACCTTC. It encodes CASSSGTENYGYTF.

The CDR3 sequence is CASSAGTGNNEQFF. The CDR3 DNA reads TGCGCCAGCAGCGCCGGGACAGGGAACAATGAGCAGTTCTTC. This chain joins TRBV4-1 and TRBJ2-1, with TRBD1 matching 9 bases. Germline assignment: CDR1 MGHRA and CDR2 YSYEKL. This CDR3 has 14 residues. V dropped 5 bases and J dropped 5; count of bases not matched to a gene: 4.

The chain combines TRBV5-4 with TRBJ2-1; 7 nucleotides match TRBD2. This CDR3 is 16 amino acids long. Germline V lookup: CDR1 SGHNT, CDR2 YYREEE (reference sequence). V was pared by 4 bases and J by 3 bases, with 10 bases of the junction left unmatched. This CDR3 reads CASSPREREGYNEQFF. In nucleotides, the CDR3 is TGTGCCAGCAGCCCCCGAGAGAGGGAGGGCTACAATGAGCAGTTCTTC.

In DNA, the CDR3 is TGTGCCAGCAGTGAAAGGGGGGGTTTGGTCGTGGGTGAGCAGTTCTTC. It yields the protein CASSERGGLVVGEQFF. The chain combines TRBV2 with TRBJ2-1; the D gene is possibly TRBD2 (7 bases). V lost 2 bases to trimming and J lost 9 bases, with 20 bases between them. The CDR3 spans 16 residues. CDR1 SNHLY and CDR2 FYNNEI come from the germline V gene.

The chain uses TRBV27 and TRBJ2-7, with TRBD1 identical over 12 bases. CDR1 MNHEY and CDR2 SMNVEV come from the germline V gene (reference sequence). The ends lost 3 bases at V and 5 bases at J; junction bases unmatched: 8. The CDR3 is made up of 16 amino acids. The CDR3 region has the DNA TGTGCCAGCAGTTTTTACCCGGGACAGGGGGCCAACGAGCAGTACTTC. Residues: CASSFYPGQGANEQYF.

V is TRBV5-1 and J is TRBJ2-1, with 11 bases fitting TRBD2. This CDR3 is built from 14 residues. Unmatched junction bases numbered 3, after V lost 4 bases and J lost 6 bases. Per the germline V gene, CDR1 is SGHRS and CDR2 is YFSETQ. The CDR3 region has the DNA TGCGCCAGCAGCGGAGGACTAGCGGGCAATGAGCAGTTCTTC. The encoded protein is CASSGGLAGNEQFF.

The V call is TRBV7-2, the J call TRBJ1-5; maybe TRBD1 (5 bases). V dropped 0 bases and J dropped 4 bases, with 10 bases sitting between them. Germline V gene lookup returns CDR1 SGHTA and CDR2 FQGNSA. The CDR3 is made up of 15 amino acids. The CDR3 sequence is CASSLALGGNQPQHF. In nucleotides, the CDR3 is TGTGCCAGCAGCTTAGCTTTGGGGGGGAATCAGCCCCAGCATTTT. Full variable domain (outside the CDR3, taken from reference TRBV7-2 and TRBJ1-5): GAGVSQSPSNKVTEKGKDVELRCDPISGHTALYWYRQSLGQGLEFLIYFQGNSAPDKSGLPSDRFSAERTGGSVSTLTIQRTQQEDSAVYLCASSLALGGNQPQHFGDGTRLSIL.

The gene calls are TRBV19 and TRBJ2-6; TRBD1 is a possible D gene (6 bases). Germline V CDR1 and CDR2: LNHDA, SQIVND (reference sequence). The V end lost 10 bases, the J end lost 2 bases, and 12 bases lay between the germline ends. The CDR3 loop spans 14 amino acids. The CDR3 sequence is CATNRVAGANVLTF. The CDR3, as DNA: TGTGCCACAAACAGGGTGGCTGGGGCCAACGTCCTGACTTTC.

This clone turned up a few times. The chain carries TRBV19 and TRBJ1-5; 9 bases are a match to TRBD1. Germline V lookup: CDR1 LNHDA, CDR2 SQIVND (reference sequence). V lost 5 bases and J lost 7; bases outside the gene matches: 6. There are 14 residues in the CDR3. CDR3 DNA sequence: TGTGCCAGTAGTCGGACAGGGGTTGGACAGCCCCAGCATTTT. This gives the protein CASSRTGVGQPQHF.

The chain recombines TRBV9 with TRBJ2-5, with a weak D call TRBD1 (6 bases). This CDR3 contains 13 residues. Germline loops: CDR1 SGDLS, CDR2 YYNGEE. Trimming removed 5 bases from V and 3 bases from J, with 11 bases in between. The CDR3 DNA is TGTGCCAGCAGAGGGGCAGGGGAAGAGACCCAGTACTTC. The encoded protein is CASRGAGEETQYF.

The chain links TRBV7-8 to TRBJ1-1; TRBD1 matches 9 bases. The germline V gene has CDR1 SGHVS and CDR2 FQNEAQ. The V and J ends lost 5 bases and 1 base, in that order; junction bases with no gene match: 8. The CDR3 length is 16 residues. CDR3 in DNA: TGTGCCAGCAGCCCCGGGACAGGGATTACGAACACTGAAGCTTTCTTT. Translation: CASSPGTGITNTEAFF.

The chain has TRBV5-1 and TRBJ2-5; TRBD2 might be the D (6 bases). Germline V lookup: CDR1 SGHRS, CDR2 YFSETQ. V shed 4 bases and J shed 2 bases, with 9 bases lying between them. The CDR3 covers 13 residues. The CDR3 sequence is CASSLGLQETQYF. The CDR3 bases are TGCGCCAGCAGCCTGGGACTTCAAGAGACCCAGTACTTC.

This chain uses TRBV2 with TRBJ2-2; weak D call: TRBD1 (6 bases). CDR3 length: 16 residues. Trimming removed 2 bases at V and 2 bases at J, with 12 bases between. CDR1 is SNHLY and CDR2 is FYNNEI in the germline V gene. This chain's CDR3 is CASSEQGTSNTGELFF. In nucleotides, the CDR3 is TGTGCCAGCAGTGAACAGGGGACATCCAACACCGGGGAGCTGTTTTTT.

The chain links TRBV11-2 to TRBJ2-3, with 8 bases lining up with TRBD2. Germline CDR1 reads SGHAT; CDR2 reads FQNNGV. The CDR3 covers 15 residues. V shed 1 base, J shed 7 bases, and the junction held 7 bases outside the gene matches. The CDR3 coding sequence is TGTGCCAGCAGCTTAGCCCCGACTAGCGAACATACGCAGTATTTT. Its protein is CASSLAPTSEHTQYF. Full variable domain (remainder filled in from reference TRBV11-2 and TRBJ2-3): EAGVAQSPRYKIIEKRQSVAFWCNPISGHATLYWYQQILGQGPKLLIQFQNNGVVDDSQLPKDRFSAERLKGVDSTLKIQPAKLEDSAVYLCASSLAPTSEHTQYFGPGTRLTVL.

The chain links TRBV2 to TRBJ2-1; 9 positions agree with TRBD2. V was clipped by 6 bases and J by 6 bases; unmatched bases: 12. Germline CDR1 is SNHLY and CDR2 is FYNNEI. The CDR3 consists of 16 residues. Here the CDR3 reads CASRVTSGVQGNEQFF. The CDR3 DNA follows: TGTGCCAGCAGAGTGACTAGCGGCGTCCAGGGCAATGAGCAGTTCTTC.

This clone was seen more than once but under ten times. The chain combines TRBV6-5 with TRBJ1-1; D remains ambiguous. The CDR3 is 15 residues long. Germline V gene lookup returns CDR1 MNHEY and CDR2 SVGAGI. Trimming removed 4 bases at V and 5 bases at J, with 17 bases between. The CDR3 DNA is TGTGCCAGCAGTTTTCGGTCCAACGTGGTTACTGAAGCTTTCTTT. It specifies CASSFRSNVVTEAFF.

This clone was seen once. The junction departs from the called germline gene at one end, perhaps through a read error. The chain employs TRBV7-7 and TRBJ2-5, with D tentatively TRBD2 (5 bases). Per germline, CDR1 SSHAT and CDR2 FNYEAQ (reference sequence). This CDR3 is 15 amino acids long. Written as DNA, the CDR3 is TGTGCTAGCAGCTTAGGACTGAGAGGCCAAGAGACCCAGTACTTC. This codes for CASSLGLRGQETQYF.

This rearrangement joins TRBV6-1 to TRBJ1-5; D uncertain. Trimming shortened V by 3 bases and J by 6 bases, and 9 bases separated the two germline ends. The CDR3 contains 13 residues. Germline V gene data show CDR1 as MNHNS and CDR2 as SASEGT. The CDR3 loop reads CASSDWAIQPQHF. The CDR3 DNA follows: TGTGCCAGCAGTGATTGGGCAATTCAGCCCCAGCATTTT.

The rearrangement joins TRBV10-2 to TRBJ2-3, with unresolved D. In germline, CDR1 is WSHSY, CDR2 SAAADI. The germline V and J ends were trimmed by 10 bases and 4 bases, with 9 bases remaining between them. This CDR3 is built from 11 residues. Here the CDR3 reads CATSFADTQYF. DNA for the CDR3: TGCGCCACCTCCTTCGCAGATACGCAGTATTTT.